The rows below give T cell receptor beta chains drawn from one sample of a study of T-cell reconstitution after alpha-beta-depleted transplantation in children. TCRdb re-analysed the PCR reads in MiXCR, keeping a single row per CDR3 protein. The table lists 500,000 to 650,000 distinct CDR3 sequences, 11% of them singletons. Here the sequenced sample was PBMCs, mostly from graft donor cells, taken 180 days after TCRalphabeta/CD19-depleted stem cell transplant. These receptors all come from a female patient under 10 years old who had a stem cell transplant for aplastic anemia, so the T cells may come from the graft donor. Both conserved end residues are part of each CDR3. Each record gives: J gene, clone size, CDR3 length, D gene, V gene, CDR3 protein, CDR3 DNA. The D gene is left open where the match is weak. Clone size is given for some rows only: seen once, a few or many times, or a class if the clone is expanded.

TRBJ2-1	.	15	TRBD1	TRBV27	CASSFQGQANNEQFF	TGTGCCAGCAGTTTCCAAGGACAGGCAAACAATGAGCAGTTCTTC
TRBJ2-4	few	15	TRBD1	TRBV15	CATSRAPGQGHIQYF	TGTGCCACCAGCAGAGCGCCGGGACAGGGTCACATTCAGTACTTC
TRBJ2-7	few	15	.	TRBV11-2	CASSPRGTTSYEQYF	TGTGCCAGCAGCCCTCGAGGGACCACCTCCTACGAGCAGTACTTC
TRBJ2-1	few	14	TRBD2	TRBV7-9	CASTPLGRVDEQFF	TGTGCCAGCACCCCCCTAGGGAGGGTCGATGAGCAGTTCTTC
TRBJ2-3	.	16	.	TRBV10-3	CAISIGKGVGTDTQYF	TGTGCCATCAGCATAGGTAAGGGAGTGGGCACAGATACGCAGTATTTT
TRBJ2-2	.	16	.	TRBV20-1	CSARDAGRINTGELFF	TGCAGTGCTAGAGATGCGGGACGGATCAACACCGGGGAGCTGTTTTTT
TRBJ2-7	few	14	.	TRBV28	CASSSRPWNYEQYF	TGTGCCAGCAGTTCCAGGCCTTGGAATTACGAGCAGTACTTC
TRBJ1-1	many	13	TRBD1	TRBV24-1	CATSAGTGSEAFF	TGTGCCACCAGTGCGGGGACAGGGAGTGAAGCTTTCTTT
TRBJ2-7	.	13	TRBD2	TRBV10-3	CAISSGRVNEQYF	TGTGCCATCAGCAGCGGGAGGGTTAACGAGCAGTACTTC
TRBJ1-2	few	15	TRBD1	TRBV24-1	CATTNGQGDNYGYTF	TGTGCCACCACCAACGGACAGGGTGATAACTATGGCTACACCTTC
TRBJ1-4	.	14	.	TRBV20-1	CSARTGTLQGELFF	TGCAGTGCTAGGACCGGGACCCTGCAGGGTGAACTGTTTTTT
TRBJ2-7	.	13	.	TRBV30	CAPKQGLAYEQYF	TGTGCCCCGAAGCAGGGACTTGCCTACGAGCAGTACTTC
TRBJ2-7	.	19	TRBD1	TRBV19	CASSWTGGSLIEESYEQYF	TGTGCCAGTAGTTGGACAGGGGGAAGTTTGATCGAAGAGTCCTACGAGCAGTACTTC
TRBJ2-3	.	14	TRBD1	TRBV19	CASMDRASTDTQYF	TGTGCCAGCATGGACAGGGCTAGCACAGATACGCAGTATTTT
TRBJ2-1	.	16	TRBD1	TRBV5-1	CASSMTGDEGYNEQFF	TGCGCCAGCAGCATGACAGGGGACGAGGGCTACAATGAGCAGTTCTTC
TRBJ2-5	few	16	TRBD1	TRBV25-1	CASSDTFDRGGETQYF	TGTGCCAGCAGCGACACCTTCGACAGGGGTGGAGAGACCCAGTACTTC
TRBJ2-2	few	18	TRBD2	TRBV6-2/TRBV6-3	CASSRRTSGRMNTGELFF	TGTGCCAGCAGTCGCCGGACTAGCGGGAGGATGAACACCGGGGAGCTGTTTTTT
TRBJ1-2	few	17	.	TRBV6-1	CASTRSGGTGITYGYTF	TGTGCCAGCACTCGCTCCGGAGGTACGGGGATCACCTATGGCTACACCTTC
TRBJ2-2	few	15	.	TRBV5-5	CASSLLGAGTGELFF	TGTGCCAGCAGCTTGTTGGGGGCGGGCACCGGGGAGCTGTTTTTT
TRBJ2-1	.	15	TRBD2	TRBV2	CASSATSGARNEQFF	TGTGCCAGCAGTGCGACTAGCGGGGCCCGCAATGAGCAGTTCTTC
TRBJ1-1	few	14	.	TRBV7-2	CASSFLSLNTEAFF	TGTGCCAGCAGCTTTCTCTCCCTGAACACTGAAGCTTTCTTT
TRBJ2-7	.	15	TRBD2	TRBV19	CASSIGTSGTYEQYF	TGTGCCAGTAGTATTGGGACTAGCGGGACCTACGAGCAGTACTTC
TRBJ2-7	many	15	.	TRBV7-2	CASSLAVQPSYEQYF	TGTGCCAGCAGCTTAGCAGTACAGCCTTCCTACGAGCAGTACTTC
TRBJ2-1	.	15	TRBD2	TRBV4-3	CASSQPGLVYNEQFF	TGCGCCAGCAGCCAACCAGGACTAGTATACAATGAGCAGTTCTTC
TRBJ2-3	few	16	TRBD2	TRBV20-1	CSAIPIRGGQADTQYF	TGCAGTGCTATCCCAATCCGGGGAGGGCAGGCAGATACGCAGTATTTT
TRBJ2-6	few	18	.	TRBV11-2	CASSLMALTPSGANVLTF	TGTGCCAGCAGCTTAATGGCTCTGACGCCCTCTGGGGCCAACGTCCTGACTTTC
TRBJ2-1	.	15	TRBD2	TRBV5-1	CASSPAGLAGGEQFF	TGCGCCAGCAGCCCGGCGGGACTAGCGGGAGGTGAGCAGTTCTTC
TRBJ2-2	.	14	.	TRBV20-1	CSARAAANTGELFF	TGCAGTGCTAGGGCGGCGGCGAACACCGGGGAGCTGTTTTTT
TRBJ1-1	many	18	TRBD1	TRBV12-3/TRBV12-4	CASSSVRGPQDQNTEAFF	TGTGCCAGCAGTTCCGTCAGGGGGCCTCAGGACCAGAACACTGAAGCTTTCTTT
TRBJ1-5	.	14	.	TRBV20-1	CSARERGSNQPQHF	TGCAGTGCTAGAGAAAGGGGAAGCAATCAGCCCCAGCATTTT
TRBJ1-4	.	15	.	TRBV4-3	CASSQTSATNEKLFF	TGCGCCAGCAGCCAAACGAGTGCAACTAATGAAAAACTGTTTTTT
TRBJ1-5	.	16	.	TRBV21-1	CASSGRSGNRNQPQHF	TGTGCCAGCAGCGGAAGGAGCGGGAACCGAAATCAGCCCCAGCATTTT
TRBJ2-7	.	13	.	TRBV7-2	CASSPRHSYEQYF	TGTGCCAGCAGCCCCCGGCATTCCTACGAGCAGTACTTC
TRBJ2-7	.	15	TRBD1	TRBV7-2	CASSSTGTVYYEQYF	TGTGCCAGCAGCTCGACCGGGACAGTCTACTACGAGCAGTACTTC
TRBJ1-6	few	14	TRBD1	TRBV12-3/TRBV12-4	CASRRDRGLSPLHF	TGTGCCAGCAGACGGGACAGGGGGCTTTCACCCCTCCACTTT
TRBJ2-1	.	17	.	TRBV5-1	CASSLTAGGVRFVEQFF	TGCGCCAGCAGCTTGACGGCCGGGGGAGTCAGGTTCGTTGAGCAGTTCTTC
TRBJ1-2	few	13	.	TRBV28	CASSPGGRRGYTF	TGTGCCAGCAGTCCGGGGGGGCGACGTGGCTACACCTTC
TRBJ1-2	many	14	TRBD1	TRBV29-1	CSDLLGTEYYGYTF	TGCAGCGACCTGCTCGGGACAGAATACTATGGCTACACCTTC
TRBJ2-3	.	16	TRBD2	TRBV24-1	CATSDGTSGRSDTQYF	TGTGCCACCAGTGATGGAACTAGCGGGAGGTCAGATACGCAGTATTTT
TRBJ2-2	.	16	.	TRBV7-9	CASRHGDFGNTGELFF	TGTGCCAGCAGGCACGGGGACTTTGGGAACACCGGGGAGCTGTTTTTT
TRBJ2-1	many	11	.	TRBV25-1	CATGHEREQFF	TGTGCCACCGGACACGAACGGGAGCAGTTCTTC
TRBJ2-1	.	14	TRBD2	TRBV6-2/TRBV6-3	CASSYPLAGGFQFF	TGTGCCAGCAGTTACCCCCTAGCGGGAGGCTTCCAGTTCTTC
TRBJ2-2	many	15	.	TRBV12-3/TRBV12-4	CASSLGRVRTGELFF	TGTGCCAGCAGTTTAGGCAGGGTGAGAACCGGGGAGCTGTTTTTT
TRBJ1-2	.	13	.	TRBV7-2	CALRRTAYYGYTF	TGTGCCCTCCGGCGAACAGCCTACTATGGCTACACCTTC
TRBJ2-3	many	12	.	TRBV7-9	CASSPREDTQYF	TGTGCCAGCAGTCCTAGGGAAGATACGCAGTATTTT
TRBJ2-1	few	16	.	TRBV20-1	CSARGTDTNSYNEQFF	TGCAGTGCTAGAGGCACGGACACAAACTCCTACAATGAGCAGTTCTTC
TRBJ2-7	.	13	TRBD1	TRBV28	CASSSGQGLEQYF	TGTGCCAGCAGTTCCGGACAGGGGCTCGAGCAGTACTTC
TRBJ1-1	many	10	.	TRBV20-1	CSASGTEAFF	TGCAGTGCTAGTGGAACTGAAGCTTTCTTT
TRBJ2-2	.	18	TRBD2	TRBV7-7	CASSLVTAGGPNTGELFF	TGTGCCAGCAGCTTAGTGACGGCGGGAGGGCCGAACACCGGGGAGCTGTTTTTT
TRBJ1-2	few	15	TRBD1	TRBV7-9	CASSHDRGRDYGYTF	TGTGCCAGCAGCCACGACAGGGGGCGCGACTATGGCTACACCTTC
TRBJ2-7	.	13	.	TRBV16	CASSLLGGAEQYF	TGTGCCAGCAGCCTCTTGGGGGGGGCCGAGCAGTACTTC
TRBJ1-2	few	16	.	TRBV6-5	CASSYSPWSGWDGYTF	TGTGCCAGCAGTTATAGCCCCTGGTCAGGGTGGGATGGCTACACCTTC
TRBJ1-1	.	13	.	TRBV10-3	CAISESEGGEAFF	TGTGCCATCAGTGAGTCGGAAGGGGGAGAAGCTTTCTTT